These T cell receptor beta chains were read from a single sample in a study of cytomegalovirus exposure and HLA in healthy donors. Using immunoSEQ multiplex PCR, the repertoire was profiled, and TCRdb retains in-frame clones only, with some absent. The data contain roughly 13,000 clones, roughly 63% of them singletons. Source material: PBMCs. The receptors stem from a woman between 50 and 59 years old in good health and CMV-seropositive. Both conserved end residues are part of each CDR3. The order of the fields is D gene, V gene, clone size, J gene, CDR3 protein, CDR3 DNA. The D gene is left open where the match is weak. Clone size is shown for a subset of rows, as once, few, many or a class of expanded clone.

NA	TRBV6-5	NA	TRBJ2-7	CASSYSPGKTYEQYF	TGTGCCAGCAGTTACTCCCCAGGGAAGACCTACGAGCAGTACTTC
NA	TRBV29-1	few	TRBJ1-1	CSVANTEAFF	TGCAGCGTGGCGAACACTGAAGCTTTCTTT
NA	TRBV29-1	NA	TRBJ1-1	CSVSIAGNGEAFF	TGCAGCGTTTCGATCGCAGGGAATGGTGAAGCTTTCTTT
NA	TRBV4-1	NA	TRBJ2-7	CASSQDPQVAYEQYF	TGCGCCAGCAGCCAAGATCCTCAAGTAGCCTACGAGCAGTACTTC
NA	TRBV4-2	NA	TRBJ1-2	CASSQGPTGENYGYTF	TGTGCCAGCAGCCAGGGGCCCACGGGAGAGAACTATGGCTACACCTTC
NA	TRBV29-1	NA	TRBJ1-2	CSVAADPSHGYTF	TGCAGCGTTGCAGCGGACCCCTCTCATGGCTACACCTTC
TRBD2	TRBV28	few	TRBJ2-7	CASSNPSGPYEQYF	TGTGCCAGCAGCAACCCTAGCGGTCCCTACGAGCAGTACTTC
TRBD2	TRBV30	NA	TRBJ2-1	CAWRVAGSYNEQFF	TGTGCCTGGAGGGTAGCGGGTTCCTACAATGAGCAGTTCTTC
NA	TRBV5-1	NA	TRBJ2-1	CASSLADGRDEQFF	TGCGCCAGCAGCTTGGCCGACGGCAGGGATGAGCAGTTCTTC
TRBD1	TRBV9	NA	TRBJ2-7	CASSVAGGRYEQYF	TGTGCCAGCAGCGTCGCAGGGGGCAGGTACGAGCAGTACTTC
NA	TRBV11-2	NA	TRBJ1-2	CASSLGSTNYGYTF	TGTGCCAGCAGCTTAGGGTCCACAAACTATGGCTACACCTTC
NA	TRBV6-5	NA	TRBJ2-2	CASKRSRGHTGELFF	TGTGCCAGCAAACGTAGCCGAGGGCACACCGGGGAGCTGTTTTTT
NA	TRBV18	NA	TRBJ1-2	CASSPRTGNYGYTF	TGTGCCAGCTCACCACGAACCGGGAACTATGGCTACACCTTC
NA	TRBV20-1	few	TRBJ1-1	CSAREDTEAFF	TGCAGTGCTAGGGAGGACACTGAAGCTTTCTTT
TRBD1	TRBV4-3	NA	TRBJ2-3	CASGLGGGSHTDTQYF	TGCGCCAGCGGGCTAGGGGGCGGGTCGCACACAGATACGCAGTATTTT
NA	TRBV7-2	NA	TRBJ2-7	CASSHPGEQYF	TGTGCCAGCAGCCACCCGGGGGAGCAGTACTTC
NA	TRBV30	NA	TRBJ1-1	CAWSARRGTEAFF	TGTGCCTGGAGCGCCCGAAGGGGTACTGAAGCTTTCTTT
TRBD1	TRBV27	NA	TRBJ2-1	CASSPPGQGPFF	TGTGCCAGCAGTCCCCCGGGACAGGGTCCGTTCTTC
NA	TRBV4-1	few	TRBJ1-2	CASSRTATGNYGYTF	TGCGCCAGCAGCCGAACTGCGACAGGAAACTATGGCTACACCTTC
TRBD2	TRBV4-1	NA	TRBJ2-3	CASSQAPSGTDTQYF	TGCGCCAGCAGCCAAGCCCCTAGCGGGACAGATACGCAGTATTTT
NA	TRBV28	NA	TRBJ1-1	CASSLTGLNTEAFF	TGTGCCAGCAGTCTCACAGGGTTGAACACTGAAGCTTTCTTT
NA	TRBV30	NA	TRBJ1-3	CAWKGQGNTIYF	TGTGCCTGGAAGGGGCAGGGAAACACCATATATTTT
NA	TRBV9	NA	TRBJ2-3	CASSVQGSDTQYF	TGTGCCAGCAGCGTACAGGGCTCAGATACGCAGTATTTT
NA	TRBV5-6	NA	TRBJ2-7	CASSFYSTYEQYF	TGTGCCAGCAGCTTTTATAGTACCTACGAGCAGTACTTC
NA	TRBV14	NA	TRBJ2-3	CASSPWTASTDTQYF	TGTGCCAGCAGCCCCTGGACTGCTAGCACAGATACGCAGTATTTT
NA	TRBV11-2	NA	TRBJ2-1	CASSISASSYNEQFF	TGTGCCAGCAGCATTAGCGCTAGCTCCTACAATGAGCAGTTCTTC
NA	TRBV7-2	NA	TRBJ2-5	CASSRLGETQYF	TGTGCCAGCAGTCGTCTCGGGGAGACCCAGTACTTC
TRBD1	TRBV29-1	NA	TRBJ2-7	CSVETGQGTDEQYF	TGCAGCGTTGAAACGGGACAGGGGACTGACGAGCAGTACTTC
NA	TRBV30	NA	TRBJ1-1	CAWSVGPNTEAFF	TGTGCCTGGAGTGTCGGTCCGAACACTGAAGCTTTCTTT
NA	TRBV23-1	NA	TRBJ2-5	CASSQSWRQQETQYF	TGCGCCAGCAGTCAATCCTGGCGACAGCAAGAGACCCAGTACTTC
NA	TRBV6-1	NA	TRBJ1-5	CASSGRGGDQPQHF	TGTGCCAGCAGTGGAAGGGGCGGAGATCAGCCCCAGCATTTT
TRBD1	TRBV30	NA	TRBJ1-5	CAWSYRGLQPQHF	TGTGCCTGGAGTTACAGGGGGCTCCAGCCCCAGCATTTT
NA	TRBV30	few	TRBJ1-1	CAWSRGGQRAFF	TGTGCCTGGAGCCGGGGTGGCCAAAGGGCTTTCTTT
NA	TRBV5-8	NA	TRBJ1-4	CASSLPAGFEKLFF	TGTGCCAGCAGTCTCCCCGCCGGGTTTGAAAAACTGTTTTTT
NA	TRBV5-4	NA	TRBJ1-3	CASSRAGQGISGNTIYF	TGTGCCAGCAGCCGCGCCGGGCAGGGCATCTCTGGAAACACCATATATTTT
NA	TRBV14	NA	TRBJ1-1	CASSQERSTEAFF	TGTGCCAGCAGCCAAGAACGGAGCACTGAAGCTTTCTTT
NA	TRBV6-1	few	TRBJ2-7	CASSERTGESYEQYF	TGTGCCAGCAGTGAACGGACGGGAGAGTCCTACGAGCAGTACTTC
TRBD1	TRBV18	few	TRBJ1-5	CASSRTGGNQPQHF	TGTGCCAGCTCAAGGACAGGGGGCAATCAGCCCCAGCATTTT
NA	TRBV2	NA	TRBJ1-1	CASTPYGGLNTEAFF	TGTGCCAGCACCCCGTATGGGGGCTTGAACACTGAAGCTTTCTTT
TRBD1	TRBV6-1	once	TRBJ1-5	CASRGQGASRQPQHF	TGTGCCAGCAGGGGACAGGGGGCTTCTAGACAGCCCCAGCATTTT
TRBD1	TRBV6-5	NA	TRBJ1-2	CASSRGQLTGYTF	TGTGCCAGCAGTCGGGGACAGTTAACAGGCTACACCTTC
NA	TRBV30	few	TRBJ2-7	CAWRDREEAGASHEQYF	TGTGCCTGGAGGGACAGGGAGGAGGCGGGGGCTTCCCACGAGCAGTACTTC
NA	TRBV29-1	NA	TRBJ2-3	CSVYRWEGTDTQYF	TGCAGCGTTTACAGGTGGGAGGGCACAGATACGCAGTATTTT
NA	TRBV10-3	NA	TRBJ1-1	CAISGQVNTEAFF	TGTGCCATCAGTGGGCAGGTGAACACTGAAGCTTTCTTT
TRBD1	TRBV6-1	NA	TRBJ1-1	CASSPRTGPNTEAFF	TGTGCCAGCAGTCCAAGGACAGGGCCGAACACTGAAGCTTTCTTT
TRBD1	TRBV4-2	NA	TRBJ1-2	CASSQGDSDNYGYTF	TGTGCCAGCAGCCAAGGGGACAGCGATAACTATGGCTACACCTTC
TRBD1	TRBV29-1	NA	TRBJ1-2	CSVEDGTGDGYTF	TGCAGCGTTGAAGATGGGACAGGGGATGGCTACACCTTC
NA	TRBV29-1	NA	TRBJ1-1	CSAGLKGSTEAFF	TGCAGCGCCGGACTAAAAGGGAGCACTGAAGCTTTCTTT
TRBD2	TRBV4-2	few	TRBJ2-5	CASSHGLAGQETQYF	TGTGCCAGCAGCCACGGACTAGCGGGCCAAGAGACCCAGTACTTC
TRBD1	TRBV6-1	NA	TRBJ1-3	CATFIQGRGNTIYF	TGTGCCACCTTTATACAGGGGAGAGGAAACACCATATATTTT
NA	TRBV10-3	NA	TRBJ1-3	CAISDPAGVGDSGNTIYF	TGTGCCATCAGTGACCCCGCCGGGGTAGGAGACTCTGGAAACACCATATATTTT
NA	TRBV25-1	NA	TRBJ2-3	CASSEDARADTQYF	TGTGCCAGCAGTGAAGACGCCAGGGCAGATACGCAGTATTTT